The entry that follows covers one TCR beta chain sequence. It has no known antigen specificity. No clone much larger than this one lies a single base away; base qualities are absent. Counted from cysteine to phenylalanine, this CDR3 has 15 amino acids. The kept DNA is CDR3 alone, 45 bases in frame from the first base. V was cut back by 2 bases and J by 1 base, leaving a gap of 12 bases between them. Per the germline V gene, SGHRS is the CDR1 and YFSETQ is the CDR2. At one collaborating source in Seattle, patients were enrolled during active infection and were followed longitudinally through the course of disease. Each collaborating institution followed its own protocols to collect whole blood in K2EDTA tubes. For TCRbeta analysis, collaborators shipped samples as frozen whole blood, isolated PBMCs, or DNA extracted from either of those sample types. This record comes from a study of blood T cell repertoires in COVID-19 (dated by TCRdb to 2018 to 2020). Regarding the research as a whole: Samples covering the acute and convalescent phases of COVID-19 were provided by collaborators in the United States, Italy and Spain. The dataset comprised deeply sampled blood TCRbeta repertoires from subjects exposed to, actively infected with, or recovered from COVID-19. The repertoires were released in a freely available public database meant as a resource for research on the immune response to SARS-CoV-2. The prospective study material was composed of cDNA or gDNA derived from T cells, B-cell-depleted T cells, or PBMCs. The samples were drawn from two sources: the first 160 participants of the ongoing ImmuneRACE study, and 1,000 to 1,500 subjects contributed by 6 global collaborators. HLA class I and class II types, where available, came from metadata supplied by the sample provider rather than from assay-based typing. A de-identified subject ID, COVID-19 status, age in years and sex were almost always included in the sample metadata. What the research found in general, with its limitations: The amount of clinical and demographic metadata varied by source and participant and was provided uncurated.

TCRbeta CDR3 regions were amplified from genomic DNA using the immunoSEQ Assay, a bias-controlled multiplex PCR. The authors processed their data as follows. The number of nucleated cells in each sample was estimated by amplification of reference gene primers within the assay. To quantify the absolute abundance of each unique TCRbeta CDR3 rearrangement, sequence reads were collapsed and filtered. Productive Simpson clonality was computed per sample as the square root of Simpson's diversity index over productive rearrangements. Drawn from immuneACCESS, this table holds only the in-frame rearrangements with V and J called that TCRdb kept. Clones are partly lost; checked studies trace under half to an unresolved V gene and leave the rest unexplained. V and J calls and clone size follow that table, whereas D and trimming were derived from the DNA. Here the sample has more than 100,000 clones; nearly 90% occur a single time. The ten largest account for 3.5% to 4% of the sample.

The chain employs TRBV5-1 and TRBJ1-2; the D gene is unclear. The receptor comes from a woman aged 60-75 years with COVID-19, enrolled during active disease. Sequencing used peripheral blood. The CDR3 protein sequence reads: CASSLYRADNYGYTF. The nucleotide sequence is TGCGCCAGCAGCTTATACAGAGCTGATAACTATGGCTACACCTTC.